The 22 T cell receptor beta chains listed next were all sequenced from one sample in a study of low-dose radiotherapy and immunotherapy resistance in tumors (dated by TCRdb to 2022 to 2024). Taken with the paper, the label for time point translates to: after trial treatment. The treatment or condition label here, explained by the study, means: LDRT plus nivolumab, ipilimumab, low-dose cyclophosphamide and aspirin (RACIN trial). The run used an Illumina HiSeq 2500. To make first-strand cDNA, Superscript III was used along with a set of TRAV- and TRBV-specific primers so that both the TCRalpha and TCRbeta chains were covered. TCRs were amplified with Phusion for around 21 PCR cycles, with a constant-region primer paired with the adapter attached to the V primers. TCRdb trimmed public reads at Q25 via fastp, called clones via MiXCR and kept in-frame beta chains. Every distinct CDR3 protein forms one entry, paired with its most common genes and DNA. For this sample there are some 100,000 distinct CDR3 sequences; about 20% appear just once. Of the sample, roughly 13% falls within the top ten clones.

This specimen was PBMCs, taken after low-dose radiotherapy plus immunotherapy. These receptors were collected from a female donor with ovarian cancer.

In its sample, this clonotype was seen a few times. CDR3 sequence reads: CASSFPGTAGSGNTIYF. CDR3 nucleotide sequence: TGTGCCAGCAGTTTTCCCGGGACAGCCGGCTCTGGAAACACCATATATTTT. V is TRBV28 and J is TRBJ1-3; 7 bases match TRBD1. In germline, CDR1 is MDHEN, CDR2 SYDVKM. This CDR3 is built from 17 residues. The junction had 8 bases not matched to a gene; V was cut back by 3 bases and J by 0 bases.

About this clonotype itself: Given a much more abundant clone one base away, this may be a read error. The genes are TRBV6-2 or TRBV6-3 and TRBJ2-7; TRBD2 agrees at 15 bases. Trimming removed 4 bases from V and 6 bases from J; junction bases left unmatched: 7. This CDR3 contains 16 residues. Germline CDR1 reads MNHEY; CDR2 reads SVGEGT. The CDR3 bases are TGTGCCAGCAGTTCCCCGGGACTAGCGGGAGGTTGCGAGCAGTACTTC. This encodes CASSSPGLAGGCEQYF.

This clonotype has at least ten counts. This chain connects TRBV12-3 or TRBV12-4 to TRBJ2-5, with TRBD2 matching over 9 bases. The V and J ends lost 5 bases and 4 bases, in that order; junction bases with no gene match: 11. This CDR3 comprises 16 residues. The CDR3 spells CASSPGGGAWGETQYF. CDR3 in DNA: TGTGCCAGCAGTCCAGGCGGGGGGGCATGGGGAGAGACCCAGTACTTC.

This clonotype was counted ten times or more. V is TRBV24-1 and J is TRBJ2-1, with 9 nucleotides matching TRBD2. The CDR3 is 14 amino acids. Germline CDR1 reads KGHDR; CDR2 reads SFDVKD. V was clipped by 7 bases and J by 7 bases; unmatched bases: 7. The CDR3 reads CATRSGRIENEQFF. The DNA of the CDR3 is TGTGCCACCAGGAGCGGGAGGATCGAGAATGAGCAGTTCTTC.

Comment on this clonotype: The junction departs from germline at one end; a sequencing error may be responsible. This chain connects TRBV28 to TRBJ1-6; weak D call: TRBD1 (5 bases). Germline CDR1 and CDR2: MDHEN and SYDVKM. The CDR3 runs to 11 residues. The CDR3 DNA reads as TGTGCCAGCAGCTCCAGCGGGGGGACCAGCTTT. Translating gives CASSSSGGTSF.

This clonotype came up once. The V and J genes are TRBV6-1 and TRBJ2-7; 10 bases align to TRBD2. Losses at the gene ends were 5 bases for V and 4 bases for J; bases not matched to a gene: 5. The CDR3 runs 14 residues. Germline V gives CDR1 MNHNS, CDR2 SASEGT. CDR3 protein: CASSPSGRRYEQYF. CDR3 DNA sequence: TGTGCCAGCAGTCCTAGCGGGAGACGATACGAGCAGTACTTC.

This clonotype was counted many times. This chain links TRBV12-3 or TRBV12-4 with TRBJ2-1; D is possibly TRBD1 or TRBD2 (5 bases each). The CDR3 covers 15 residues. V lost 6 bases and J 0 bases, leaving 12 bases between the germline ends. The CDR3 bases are TGTGCCAGCAGCCCCGGGGCCCACTCCTACAATGAGCAGTTCTTC. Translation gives CASSPGAHSYNEQFF.

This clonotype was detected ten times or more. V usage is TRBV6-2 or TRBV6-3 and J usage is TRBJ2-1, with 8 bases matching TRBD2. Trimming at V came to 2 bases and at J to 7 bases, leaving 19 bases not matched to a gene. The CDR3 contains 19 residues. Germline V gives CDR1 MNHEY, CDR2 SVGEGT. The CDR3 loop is CASSYEGSAGLAGINEQFF. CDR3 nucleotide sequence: TGTGCCAGCAGTTACGAAGGTTCAGCCGGCTTAGCGGGGATAAATGAGCAGTTCTTC.

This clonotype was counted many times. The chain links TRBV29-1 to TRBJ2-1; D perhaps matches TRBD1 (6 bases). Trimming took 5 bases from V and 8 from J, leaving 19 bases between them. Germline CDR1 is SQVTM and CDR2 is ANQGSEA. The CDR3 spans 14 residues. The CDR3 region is CSVSASREGDEQFF. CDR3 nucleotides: TGCAGCGTTTCAGCTAGCCGAGAGGGGGATGAGCAGTTCTTC.

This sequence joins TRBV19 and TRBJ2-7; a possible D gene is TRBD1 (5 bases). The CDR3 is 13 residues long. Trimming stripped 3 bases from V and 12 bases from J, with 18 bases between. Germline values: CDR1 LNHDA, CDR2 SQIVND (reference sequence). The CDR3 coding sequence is TGTGCCAGTAGTATGGGCCTCAGGGAAAGGGTGTACTTC. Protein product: CASSMGLRERVYF. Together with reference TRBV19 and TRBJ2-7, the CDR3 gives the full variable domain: DGGITQSPKYLFRKEGQNVTLSCEQNLNHDAMYWYRQDPGQGLRLIYYSQIVNDFQKGDIAEGYSVSREKKESFPLTVTSAQKNPTAFYLCASSMGLRERVYFGPGTRLTVT.

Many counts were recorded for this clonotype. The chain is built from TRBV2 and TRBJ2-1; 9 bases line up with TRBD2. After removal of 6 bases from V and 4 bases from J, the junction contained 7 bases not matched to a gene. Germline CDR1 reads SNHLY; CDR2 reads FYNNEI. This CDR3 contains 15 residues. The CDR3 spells CASRAGGMSYNEQFF. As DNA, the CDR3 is TGTGCCAGCAGGGCGGGAGGGATGTCATACAATGAGCAGTTCTTC.

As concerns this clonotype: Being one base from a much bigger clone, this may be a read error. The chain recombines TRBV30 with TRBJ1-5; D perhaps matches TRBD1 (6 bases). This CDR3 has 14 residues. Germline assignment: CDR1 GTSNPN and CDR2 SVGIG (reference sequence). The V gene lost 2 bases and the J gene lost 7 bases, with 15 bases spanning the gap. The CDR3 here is CAWSSVEGGQPQHF. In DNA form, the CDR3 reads TGTGCCTGGAGTTCCGTAGAGGGGGGCCAGCCCCAGCATTTT.

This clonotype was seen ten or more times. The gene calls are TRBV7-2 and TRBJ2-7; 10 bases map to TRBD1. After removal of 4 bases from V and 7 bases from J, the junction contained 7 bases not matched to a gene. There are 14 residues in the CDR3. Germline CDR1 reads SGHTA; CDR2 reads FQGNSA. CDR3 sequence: CASSYDRGRGEQYF. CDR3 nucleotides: TGTGCCAGCAGCTACGACAGGGGGCGCGGTGAGCAGTACTTC.

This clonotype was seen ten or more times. CDR3 sequence (DNA): TGCGCCAGCAGCTTCGGTGGTGGTGTGCAGTTCTTC. Translating gives CASSFGGGVQFF. The gene calls are TRBV5-1 and TRBJ2-1; D is undetermined. There are 12 residues in the CDR3. Trimming took 2 bases from V and 12 from J, leaving 12 bases between them. Germline V gives CDR1 SGHRS, CDR2 YFSETQ. The complete variable domain, with remaining parts taken from reference TRBV5-1 and TRBJ2-1, reads KAGVTQTPRYLIKTRGQQVTLSCSPISGHRSVSWYQQTPGQGLQFLFEYFSETQRNKGNFPGRFSGRQFSNSRSEMNVSTLELGDSALYLCASSFGGGVQFFGPGTRLTVL.

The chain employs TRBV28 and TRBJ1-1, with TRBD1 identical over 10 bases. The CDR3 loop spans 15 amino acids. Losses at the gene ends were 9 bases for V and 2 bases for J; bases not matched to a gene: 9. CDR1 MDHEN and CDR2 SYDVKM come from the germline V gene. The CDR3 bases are TGTGCCAGTTGGACAGGGGGGGACGATAACACTGAAGCTTTCTTT. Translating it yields CASWTGGDDNTEAFF.

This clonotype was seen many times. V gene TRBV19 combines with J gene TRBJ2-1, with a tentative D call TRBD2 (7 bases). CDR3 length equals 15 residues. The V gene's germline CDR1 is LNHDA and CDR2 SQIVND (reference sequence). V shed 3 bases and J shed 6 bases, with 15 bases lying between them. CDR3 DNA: TGTGCCAGTAGTATTTTGGGGGGGGCCCTCAATGAGCAGTTCTTC. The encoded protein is CASSILGGALNEQFF.

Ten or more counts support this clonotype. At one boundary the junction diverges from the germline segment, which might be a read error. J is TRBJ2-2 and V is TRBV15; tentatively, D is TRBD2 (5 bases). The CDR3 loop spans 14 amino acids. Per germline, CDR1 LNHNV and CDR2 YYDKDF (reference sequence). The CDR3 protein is CATSRSGNAGELFF. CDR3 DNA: TGTGCCACCAGCAGATCCGGGAACGCCGGTGAGCTGTTTTTT.

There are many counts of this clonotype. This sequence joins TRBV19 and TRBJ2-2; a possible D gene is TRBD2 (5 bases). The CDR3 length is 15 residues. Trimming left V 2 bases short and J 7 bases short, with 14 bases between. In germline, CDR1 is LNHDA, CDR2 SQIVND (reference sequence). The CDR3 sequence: CASSISDYPHGELFF. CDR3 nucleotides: TGTGCCAGTAGTATAAGTGACTACCCTCACGGGGAGCTGTTTTTT.

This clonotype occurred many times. CDR3 residues: CASSLFRTGELFF. The DNA for the CDR3 is TGTGCCAGCAGCTTATTTAGGACCGGGGAGCTGTTTTTT. This sequence joins TRBV7-2 and TRBJ2-2, with no clear D. The V end lost 2 bases, the J end lost 5 bases, and 6 bases lay between the germline ends. The CDR3 extends over 13 amino acids. The germline V gene has CDR1 SGHTA and CDR2 FQGNSA.

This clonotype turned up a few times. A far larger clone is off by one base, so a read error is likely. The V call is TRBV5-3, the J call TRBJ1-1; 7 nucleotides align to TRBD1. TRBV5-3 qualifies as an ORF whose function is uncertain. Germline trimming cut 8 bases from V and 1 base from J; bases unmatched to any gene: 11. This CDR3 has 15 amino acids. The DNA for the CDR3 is TGTGCCAGCAACCAACCGGGACAGCCGAACACTGAAGCTTTCTTT. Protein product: CASNQPGQPNTEAFF.

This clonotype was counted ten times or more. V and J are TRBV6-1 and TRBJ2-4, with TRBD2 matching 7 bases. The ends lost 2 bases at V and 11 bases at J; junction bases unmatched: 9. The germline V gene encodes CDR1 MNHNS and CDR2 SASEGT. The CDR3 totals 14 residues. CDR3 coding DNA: TGTGCCAGCAGTGAAAAGGGCGGGGCGGGGGTTCAGTACTTC. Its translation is CASSEKGGAGVQYF.

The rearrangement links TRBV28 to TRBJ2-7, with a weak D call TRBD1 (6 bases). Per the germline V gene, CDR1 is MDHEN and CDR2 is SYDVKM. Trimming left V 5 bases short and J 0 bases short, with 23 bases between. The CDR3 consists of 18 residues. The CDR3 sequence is CASSRDRDKRRNSYEQYF. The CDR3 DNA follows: TGTGCCAGCAGTAGGGACCGGGACAAACGACGAAACTCCTACGAGCAGTACTTC.